This entry is about one T cell receptor (beta chain). Its antigen is unidentified. This entry belongs to a study of graft-versus-host responses after intestinal transplantation. For the study at large: Each transplant was multivisceral, liver-intestinal, or isolated intestinal.

The assay was immunoSEQ multiplex PCR, and TCRdb's table has in-frame clones only and misses some. The sample carries approximately 94,000 clones, roughly 84% recorded once. The receptor was isolated from a human donor who was the organ donor for an intestinal transplant. The sample in question was unstimulated CD4+ T cells sorted from spleen or lymph node cells, obtained before transplant.

The CDR3 here is CASSEAWLAGNNEQFF. CDR3 bases: TGTGCCAGCAGTGAAGCGTGGCTAGCGGGGAACAATGAGCAGTTCTTC. V gene TRBV2 combines with J gene TRBJ2-1; TRBD2 matches 9 bases. CDR3 length equals 16 residues. Germline CDR1 reads SNHLY; CDR2 reads FYNNEI. Trimming took 0 bases from V and 5 from J; bases not matched to a gene: 5.